Included here is one TCR beta chain sequence, with context. What it recognizes is unknown. This CDR3 has 15 residues. CDR1 and CDR2 from the germline V gene are MGHRA and YSYEKL. Between the trimmed V and J ends, which lost 5 bases and 6 bases, there was a span of 19 bases. This record belongs to a study of cytomegalovirus exposure and HLA in healthy donors. PCR was performed using 60 Vbeta and 13 Jbeta primers. TCRdb's table, derived via immunoSEQ multiplex PCR, lists solely in-frame clones and lacks some. Here the sample spans 60,000 to 70,000 clones, approximately 80% being singletons. Study-level points and caveats: Prior analysis indicated that the majority of TCR beta V segments exhibited productivity approximately 87% or approximately 30% of the time. A missense DCLRE1C variant was associated with V- and J-gene trimming of TCR beta chains in a later analysis, and an independent cohort replicated the association. Specificity for CMV antigens was confirmed in vitro for a few of the CMV-associated chains.

The sample was PBMCs. The source is a young man in good health and CMV-seropositive. The chain combines TRBV4-1 with TRBJ1-2; D gene unclear. CDR3 amino acids: CASSYTLGSGDGYTF. The CDR3 region has the DNA TGCGCCAGCAGCTATACCCTGGGATCCGGGGATGGCTACACCTTC.